The sequence of this TCR beta chain was determined in a study of blood T cells in healthy people across ages. Study findings and constraints: TCR beta diversity tracked closely with naive T cell percentage.

Of note for this clonotype: The target antigen is unknown.

The CDR3 has 15 amino acids. Germline V gives CDR1 DFQATT, CDR2 SNEGSKA (reference sequence). V was pared by 7 bases and J by 7 bases, with 14 bases of the junction left unmatched. A second PCR of about 7 to 12 cycles used a sample-barcoded 5' primer and a J-beta primer mix. TCRdb fed the 5' RACE reads into MiXCR, producing one record per CDR3 protein. Among 700,000 or so distinct CDR3 sequences, roughly two fifths were seen once, and the ten largest hold about 32%. V is TRBV20-1 and J is TRBJ2-7, with 12 bases identical to TRBD2. Sequencing input: blood. This receptor was taken from a man at least 80 years old in good health. The CDR3 sequence is CSVTEALAGGKEQYF. The CDR3 DNA reads as TGCAGTGTTACGGAAGCACTAGCGGGGGGTAAAGAGCAGTACTTC.